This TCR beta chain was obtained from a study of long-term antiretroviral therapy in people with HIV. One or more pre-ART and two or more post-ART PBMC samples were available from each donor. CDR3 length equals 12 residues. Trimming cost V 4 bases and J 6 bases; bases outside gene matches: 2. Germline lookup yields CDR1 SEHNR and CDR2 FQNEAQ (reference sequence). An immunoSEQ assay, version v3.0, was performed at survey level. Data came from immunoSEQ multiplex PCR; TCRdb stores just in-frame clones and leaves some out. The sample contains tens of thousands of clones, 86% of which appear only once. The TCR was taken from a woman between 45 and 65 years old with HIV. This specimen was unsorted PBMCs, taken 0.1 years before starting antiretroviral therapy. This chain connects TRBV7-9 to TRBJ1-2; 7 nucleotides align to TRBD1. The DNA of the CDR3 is TGTGCCAGCAGCTCGGGACAGAATGGCTACACCTTC. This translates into CASSSGQNGYTF.